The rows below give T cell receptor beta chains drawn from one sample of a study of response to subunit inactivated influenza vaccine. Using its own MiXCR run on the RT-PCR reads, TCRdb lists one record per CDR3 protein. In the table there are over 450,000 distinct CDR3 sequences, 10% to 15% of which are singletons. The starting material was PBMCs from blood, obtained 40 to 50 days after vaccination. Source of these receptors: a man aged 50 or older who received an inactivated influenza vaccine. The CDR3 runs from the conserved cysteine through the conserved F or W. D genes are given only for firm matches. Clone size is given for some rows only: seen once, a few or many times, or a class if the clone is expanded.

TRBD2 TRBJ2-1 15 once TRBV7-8 CASSPGLAGGAEQFF TGTGCCAGCAGCCCAGGACTAGCGGGAGGGGCTGAGCAGTTCTTC
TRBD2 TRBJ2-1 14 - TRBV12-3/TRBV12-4 CASRASGATNEQFF TGTGCCAGCAGAGCTAGCGGGGCTACCAATGAGCAGTTCTTC
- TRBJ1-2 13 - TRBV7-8 CASSLDGGTGCTF TGTGCCAGCAGCTTAGACGGGGGGACTGGGTGCACCTTC
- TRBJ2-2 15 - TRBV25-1 CASSAWERNTGELFF TGTGCCAGCAGTGCCTGGGAACGGAACACCGGGGAGCTGTTTTTT
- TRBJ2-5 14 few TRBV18 CASSPPAEAQTQYF TGTGCCAGCTCACCACCGGCCGAGGCGCAGACCCAGTACTTC
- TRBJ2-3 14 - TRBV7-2 CASSPTRDTDTQYF TGTGCCAGCAGCCCCACTAGGGACACAGATACGCAGTATTTT
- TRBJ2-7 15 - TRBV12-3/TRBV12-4 CASKKGSVGPYEQYF TGTGCCAGCAAAAAGGGGTCAGTCGGGCCCTACGAGCAGTACTTC
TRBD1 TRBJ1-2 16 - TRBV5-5 CASNRGKTGVNYGYTF TGTGCCAGCAATAGGGGAAAAACAGGGGTGAACTATGGCTACACCTTC
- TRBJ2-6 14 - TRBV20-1 CSALPHSGANVLTF TGCAGTGCTCTTCCACACTCTGGGGCCAACGTCCTGACTTTC
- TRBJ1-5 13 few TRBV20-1 CSAREGLNQPQHF TGCAGTGCTAGAGAAGGGTTAAATCAGCCCCAGCATTTT
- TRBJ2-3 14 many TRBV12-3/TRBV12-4 CASSYGRGRDTQYF TGTGCCAGCAGTTACGGGAGGGGGCGGGATACGCAGTATTTT
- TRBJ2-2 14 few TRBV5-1 CASSLGNRAGELFF TGCGCCAGCAGCCTGGGAAACAGGGCCGGGGAGCTGTTTTTT
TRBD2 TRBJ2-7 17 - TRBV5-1 CASSRGVRRGSSYEQYF TGCGCCAGCAGCCGGGGTGTCCGTCGCGGGAGCTCCTACGAGCAGTACTTC
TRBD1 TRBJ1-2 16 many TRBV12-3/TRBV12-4 CASSWDRGHLYYGYTF TGTGCCAGCAGCTGGGACAGGGGGCATCTTTACTATGGCTACACCTTC
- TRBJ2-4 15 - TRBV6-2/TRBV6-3 CASSFENIAKNIQYF TGTGCCAGCAGTTTCGAGAACATAGCCAAAAACATTCAGTACTTC
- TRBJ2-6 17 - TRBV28 CASSLWGLRGGANVLTF TGTGCCAGCAGTTTGTGGGGCCTCAGAGGTGGGGCCAACGTCCTGACTTTC
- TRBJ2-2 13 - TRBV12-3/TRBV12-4 CASSDSFTGELFF TGTGCCAGCAGCGACAGTTTCACCGGGGAGCTGTTTTTT
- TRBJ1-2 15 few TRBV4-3 CASSQDESRYYGYTF TGCGCCAGCAGCCAAGATGAATCACGTTACTATGGCTACACCTTC
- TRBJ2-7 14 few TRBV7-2 CASSFPRTPYEQYF TGTGCCAGCAGCTTCCCGCGGACACCCTACGAGCAGTACTTC
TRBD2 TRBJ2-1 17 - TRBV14 CASSHLGASGGANEQFF TGTGCCAGCAGCCACCTTGGGGCTAGCGGGGGGGCGAATGAGCAGTTCTTC
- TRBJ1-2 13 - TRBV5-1 CASSPDGVGGYTF TGCGCCAGCAGCCCGGATGGGGTTGGGGGCTACACCTTC
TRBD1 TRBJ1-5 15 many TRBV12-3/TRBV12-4 CASSRQGSGRQPQHF TGTGCCAGCAGTCGACAGGGATCCGGGCGTCAGCCCCAGCATTTT
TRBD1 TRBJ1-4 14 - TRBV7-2 CASRRDRGREKLFF TGTGCCAGCAGGAGGGACAGGGGGCGGGAAAAACTGTTTTTT
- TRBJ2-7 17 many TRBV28 CASSPILAPGSSYEQYF TGTGCCAGCAGTCCGATACTAGCACCAGGGAGCTCCTACGAGCAGTACTTC
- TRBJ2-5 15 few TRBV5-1 CASSLEVGGSKTQYF TGCGCCAGCAGCTTGGAGGTTGGGGGATCGAAGACCCAGTACTTC